These 21 T cell receptor beta chains originate from one sample sequenced in a study of cytomegalovirus exposure and HLA in healthy donors. PCR employed 60 Vbeta and 13 Jbeta primers. The method was immunoSEQ multiplex PCR; TCRdb's version includes in-frame clones alone and lacks a portion of them. The data show more than 150,000 clones, around 75% seen once. The sequencing sample was made of PBMCs. The receptors shown here come from a woman aged 30 to 39 in good health and CMV-seropositive.

This clone was counted only a few times. The gene calls are TRBV9 and TRBJ2-2; D possibly corresponds to TRBD2 (6 bases). Germline V gives CDR1 SGDLS, CDR2 YYNGEE. V was cut by 0 bases and J by 6 bases, with 9 bases left in between. The CDR3 loop spans 14 amino acids. The CDR3: CASSVASAPGELFF. The CDR3 nucleotides are TGTGCCAGCAGCGTAGCTAGCGCGCCCGGGGAGCTGTTTTTT.

V is TRBV4-1 and J is TRBJ2-2, with TRBD2 as a possible D gene (5 bases). This CDR3 contains 17 residues. Germline V lookup: CDR1 MGHRA, CDR2 YSYEKL. Between the trimmed V and J ends, which lost 0 bases and 3 bases, there was a span of 14 bases. Here the CDR3 DNA reads TGCGCCAGCAGCCAAGATCCTCAGACTACCTACACCGGGGAGCTGTTTTTT. As protein: CASSQDPQTTYTGELFF.

J is TRBJ2-4 and V is TRBV19, with a tentative D call TRBD1 (5 bases). This CDR3 region has 13 residues. The V end was cut by 3 bases, the J end by 8 bases, with 11 bases between. Germline V lookup: CDR1 LNHDA, CDR2 SQIVND (reference sequence). The CDR3 is CASSMGKGDIQYF. DNA of the CDR3: TGTGCCAGTAGTATGGGAAAAGGGGACATTCAGTACTTC.

Comments on this clone: The sample carries other DNA sequences with the same CDR3. V is TRBV27 and J is TRBJ1-2; 8 bases align to TRBD1. Germline V CDR1 and CDR2: MNHEY, SMNVEV (reference sequence). Trimming took 5 bases from V and 4 from J; bases not matched to a gene: 3. The CDR3 contains 13 residues. CDR3 protein: CASSRTGSYGYTF. DNA for the CDR3: TGTGCCAGCAGTCGGACAGGGAGCTATGGCTACACCTTC.

The V gene is TRBV6-4, the J gene TRBJ1-4, with TRBD1 as a possible D gene (6 bases). The CDR3 runs to 13 residues. CDR1 MRHNA and CDR2 SNTAGT come from the germline V gene. Trimming removed 4 bases at V and 10 bases at J, with 13 bases between. CDR3 DNA: TGTGCCAGCAGTGCTACGGGGGGCGGAAAACTGTTTTTT. Amino acid sequence: CASSATGGGKLFF.

The CDR3 protein is CATNPRAQGREKLFF. Written as DNA, the CDR3 is TGTGCCACCAACCCCCGAGCCCAGGGCCGAGAAAAACTGTTTTTT. V is TRBV19 and J is TRBJ1-4; weak D call: TRBD1 (5 bases). Germline values: CDR1 LNHDA, CDR2 SQIVND (reference sequence). This CDR3 spans 15 amino acids. V lost 10 bases to trimming and J lost 8 bases, with 23 bases between them. Supplemented by reference TRBV19 and TRBJ1-4, the full variable domain reads DGGITQSPKYLFRKEGQNVTLSCEQNLNHDAMYWYRQDPGQGLRLIYYSQIVNDFQKGDIAEGYSVSREKKESFPLTVTSAQKNPTAFYLCATNPRAQGREKLFFGSGTQLSVL.

This clone was picked up a small number of times. The rearrangement joins TRBV5-1 to TRBJ2-5, with 11 bases identical to TRBD2. J was trimmed by 4 bases and V by 2 bases; bases with no gene match: 4. This CDR3 region has 15 residues. The germline CDR1 and CDR2 sequences are SGHRS and YFSETQ. The DNA for the CDR3 is TGCGCCAGCAGCTTTTCGCTAGCGGGAGGAGAGACCCAGTACTTC. Amino acid sequence: CASSFSLAGGETQYF.

The chain uses TRBV20-1 and TRBJ1-1; D is uncertain. The CDR3 is made up of 11 amino acids. Looked up from germline, CDR1 is DFQATT and CDR2 is SNEGSKA (reference sequence). The chain's CDR3 is CRGGRDTEAFF. The DNA for the CDR3 is TGCAGAGGCGGAAGAGACACTGAAGCTTTCTTT.

The chain couples TRBV11-2 to TRBJ2-1; 8 nucleotides match TRBD2. J was trimmed by 0 bases and V by 5 bases; bases with no gene match: 3. This CDR3 has 15 amino acids. The germline CDR1 and CDR2 sequences are SGHAT and FQNNGV. The DNA for the CDR3 is TGTGCCAGCAGCCCGAGCGGGAGCTCCTACAATGAGCAGTTCTTC. This translates into CASSPSGSSYNEQFF.

The DNA of the CDR3 is TGTGCCAGCAGCTTAGCGCACGACAACAATCAGCCCCAGCATTTT. Protein product: CASSLAHDNNQPQHF. The chain recombines TRBV7-2 with TRBJ1-5; D uncertain. CDR1 SGHTA and CDR2 FQGNSA come from the germline V gene. V lost 0 bases to trimming and J lost 3 bases, with 9 bases between them. The CDR3 has 15 amino acids.

The chain combines TRBV19 with TRBJ2-1; D is perhaps TRBD1 (6 bases). V lost 7 bases and J lost 5, with 18 bases in between. The CDR3 contains 15 residues. CDR1 LNHDA and CDR2 SQIVND come from the germline V gene (reference sequence). The CDR3 is CASKSSPGVHNEQFF. CDR3 bases: TGTGCCAGTAAAAGTTCGCCAGGGGTCCACAATGAGCAGTTCTTC.

The gene calls are TRBV10-3 and TRBJ1-1, with TRBD1 matching 8 bases. The CDR3 runs to 13 residues. Germline V lookup: CDR1 ENHRY, CDR2 SYGVKD. Trimming took 8 bases from V and 4 from J; bases not matched to a gene: 6. CDR3 residues: CAIGGQGGTEAFF. Here the CDR3 DNA reads TGTGCCATCGGTGGACAGGGCGGCACTGAAGCTTTCTTT.

CDR3 protein: CASSGEPGQFYEQYF. The CDR3 DNA follows: TGCGCCAGCAGCGGGGAGCCGGGACAGTTTTACGAGCAGTACTTC. The chain employs TRBV5-1 and TRBJ2-7; 7 positions agree with TRBD1. Germline-derived CDR1 and CDR2 are SGHRS and YFSETQ. With 4 bases clipped from V and 4 bases from J, the junction kept 11 bases outside the gene matches. This CDR3 is built from 15 residues.

The table lists this clone with a few counts. This chain joins TRBV5-4 and TRBJ1-1, with no clear D. CDR3 length equals 15 residues. CDR1 is SGHNT and CDR2 is YYREEE in the germline V gene (reference sequence). Between the trimmed V and J ends, which lost 0 bases and 0 bases, there was a span of 9 bases. This CDR3 reads CASSLVPDMNTEAFF. The CDR3 nucleotides are TGTGCCAGCAGCTTGGTACCAGACATGAACACTGAAGCTTTCTTT.

This chain joins TRBV5-6 and TRBJ2-1, with 10 bases aligning to TRBD1. The CDR3 has 16 amino acids. CDR1 and CDR2 (germline): SGHDT, YYEEEE. The J segment lost 0 bases and the V segment lost 5 bases, leaving 5 bases of the junction unmatched. In nucleotides, the CDR3 is TGTGCCAGCAGGCCGACAGGGGGCAACTCCTACAATGAGCAGTTCTTC. This sequence encodes CASRPTGGNSYNEQFF.

The sample holds a few counts of this clone. The chain combines TRBV7-2 with TRBJ2-7, with 10 positions matching TRBD2. The junction had 5 bases not matched to a gene; V was cut back by 0 bases and J by 9 bases. Looked up from germline, CDR1 is SGHTA and CDR2 is FQGNSA. The CDR3 covers 14 residues. CDR3 DNA sequence: TGTGCCAGCAGCTTAGCAGCTAGCGGGAGCACGCAGTACTTC. It is translated as CASSLAASGSTQYF. Full variable domain (missing parts from reference TRBV7-2 and TRBJ2-7): GAGVSQSPSNKVTEKGKDVELRCDPISGHTALYWYRQSLGQGLEFLIYFQGNSAPDKSGLPSDRFSAERTGGSVSTLTIQRTQQEDSAVYLCASSLAASGSTQYFGPGTRLTVT.

V gene TRBV9 combines with J gene TRBJ1-2; no clear D gene. The V gene's germline CDR1 is SGDLS and CDR2 YYNGEE. The CDR3 extends over 13 amino acids. Trimming removed 0 bases from V and 8 bases from J, with 11 bases in between. CDR3 protein: CASSVGGARGYTF. Here the CDR3 DNA reads TGTGCCAGCAGCGTAGGCGGAGCTAGGGGCTACACCTTC. Drawing the rest from reference TRBV9 and TRBJ1-2, the complete variable domain is DSGVTQTPKHLITATGQRVTLRCSPRSGDLSVYWYQQSLDQGLQFLIQYYNGEERAKGNILERFSAQQFPDLHSELNLSSLELGDSALYFCASSVGGARGYTFGSGTRLTVV.

The genes are TRBV6-1 and TRBJ2-7, with 11 bases that match TRBD2. CDR1 and CDR2 from the germline V gene are MNHNS and SASEGT. V was pared by 3 bases and J by 4 bases, with 14 bases of the junction left unmatched. There are 18 residues in the CDR3. CDR3 region: CASSDEILTSGTMYEQYF. The CDR3 nucleotides read TGTGCCAGCAGTGATGAAATTTTGACTAGCGGGACAATGTACGAGCAGTACTTC.

This sequence joins TRBV27 and TRBJ2-3; D is unresolved. The CDR3 totals 14 residues. Trimming took 5 bases from V and 1 from J, leaving 10 bases between them. Per the germline V gene, CDR1 is MNHEY and CDR2 is SMNVEV (reference sequence). CDR3 sequence: CASSDRRGTDTQYF. The CDR3 region has the DNA TGTGCCAGCAGTGATAGACGGGGCACAGATACGCAGTATTTT.

The chain combines TRBV15 with TRBJ2-7; 7 bases line up with TRBD1. The CDR3 covers 15 residues. Germline V gene data show CDR1 as LNHNV and CDR2 as YYDKDF (reference sequence). After removal of 3 bases from V and 1 base from J, the junction contained 6 bases not matched to a gene. This CDR3 reads CATSSYRGTSYEQYF. CDR3 nucleotide sequence: TGTGCCACCAGCAGCTACAGGGGAACTTCCTACGAGCAGTACTTC.

This clone was observed once. This rearrangement joins TRBV19 to TRBJ2-7; 7 bases line up with TRBD2. Germline loops: CDR1 LNHDA, CDR2 SQIVND (reference sequence). CDR3 length: 15 amino acids. With V trimmed by 1 base and J by 3 bases, 6 bases remained unmatched. The CDR3 loop is CASSIGEGKGYEQYF. The CDR3 DNA follows: TGTGCCAGTAGTATAGGGGAGGGGAAAGGCTACGAGCAGTACTTC.